This is a list of T cell receptor beta chains from one sample in a study of beta chain features in type 1 diabetes. Sequencing was performed with immunoSEQ multiplex PCR; in TCRdb, only in-frame clones are kept and a portion is missing. The table records more than 150,000 clones, approximately 8.4% of them present only once. Sequencing was carried out using central memory CD4+ T cells from blood. The origin of the receptors is a woman between 18 and 30 years old in good health. Both conserved end residues are part of each CDR3. The D gene is left open where the match is weak. Part of the rows lack a size; the others show once, few, many or a class for expanded clones.

D gene	clone size	V gene	J gene	CDR3 protein	CDR3 DNA
TRBD1	few	TRBV19	TRBJ1-2	CASSMGPGQLFYGYTF	TGTGCCAGTAGTATGGGACCGGGACAGCTATTCTATGGCTACACCTTC
NA	NA	TRBV4-3	TRBJ1-2	CASSQDLHSPNYGYTF	TGCGCCAGCAGCCAAGATCTCCACAGCCCTAACTATGGCTACACCTTC
NA	few	TRBV7-2	TRBJ2-1	CASSLASRTVNNEQFF	TGTGCCAGCAGCTTAGCGTCCAGGACAGTAAACAATGAGCAGTTCTTC
NA	NA	TRBV7-9	TRBJ2-5	CASSLDGETQYF	TGTGCCAGCAGCTTAGACGGGGAGACCCAGTACTTC
NA	few	TRBV11-2	TRBJ2-3	CASSLDRLTDTQYF	TGTGCCAGCAGCTTAGACCGACTCACAGATACGCAGTATTTT
NA	NA	TRBV13	TRBJ2-5	CASSYLEASQYF	TGTGCCAGCAGCTACCTAGAGGCTAGCCAGTACTTC
TRBD2	few	TRBV18	TRBJ2-3	CASSQTLAGVLDTQYF	TGTGCCAGCTCACAAACACTAGCGGGAGTCTTAGATACGCAGTATTTT
NA	few	TRBV9	TRBJ2-1	CASSVEGARSEVF	TGTGCCAGCAGCGTAGAAGGAGCGCGGTCGGAGGTCTTC
NA	few	TRBV5-4	TRBJ2-2	CASSLGLPVTGELFF	TGTGCCAGCAGCTTGGGCCTACCTGTAACCGGGGAGCTGTTTTTT
TRBD1	few	TRBV29-1	TRBJ1-4	CSVGDRSNEKLFF	TGCAGCGTTGGGGACAGGTCCAATGAAAAACTGTTTTTT
NA	NA	TRBV6-6	TRBJ1-1	CASSHLGGGNTEAFF	TGTGCCAGCAGTCACCTCGGAGGCGGGAACACTGAAGCTTTCTTT
NA	many	TRBV6-6	TRBJ1-6	CASSYNRDNSPLHF	TGTGCCAGCAGTTACAACAGGGATAATTCACCCCTCCACTTT
NA	few	TRBV6-5	TRBJ2-5	CASSPGQETQYF	TGTGCCAGCAGCCCGGGGCAAGAGACCCAGTACTTC
NA	few	TRBV7-9	TRBJ1-2	CASSRTGGYTF	TGTGCCAGCAGCCGGACTGGTGGCTACACCTTC